The 27 T cell receptor beta chains below all came from one sample that was sequenced in a study of blood T cell repertoires in COVID-19. The table came from immunoSEQ multiplex PCR; TCRdb's copy has only in-frame clones and leaves some out. The sample contains about 90,000 clones, approximately 80% of which appear only once. The sequenced sample was peripheral blood. All receptors come from a man in his fifties or sixties with acute or convalescent COVID-19.

The chain employs TRBV12-3 or TRBV12-4 and TRBJ2-1; unclear D gene. The V gene lost 4 bases and the J gene lost 9 bases, with 10 bases spanning the gap. CDR3 length equals 12 residues. CDR3 sequence: CASSSQFLEQFF. CDR3 nucleotides: TGTGCCAGCAGTTCCCAGTTTCTTGAGCAGTTCTTC.

This clone has just a few counts. The V call is TRBV15, the J call TRBJ1-6, with unresolved D. The CDR3 loop spans 13 amino acids. The V and J ends lost 1 base and 12 bases respectively, with 10 bases between them. The germline V gene encodes CDR1 LNHNV and CDR2 YYDKDF (reference sequence). The CDR3 here is CATSRGSGGPLHF. The CDR3 DNA reads TGTGCCACCAGCAGAGGCTCTGGCGGACCCCTCCACTTT.

This sequence joins TRBV18 and TRBJ2-3; weak D call: TRBD2 (5 bases). Trimming took off 2 bases at V and 6 bases at J, with 9 bases between the two ends. The CDR3 covers 13 residues. Germline loops: CDR1 KGHSH, CDR2 LQKENI. The CDR3 DNA follows: TGTGCCAGCTCACCATCGGGGATCGATACGCAGTATTTT. Translating it yields CASSPSGIDTQYF.

CDR3 region: CSADRGEGAFF. Here the CDR3 DNA reads TGCAGTGCAGACAGGGGGGAAGGAGCTTTCTTT. The chain combines TRBV20-1 with TRBJ1-1; TRBD1 aligns across 9 bases. CDR3 length: 11 residues. J lost 10 bases, V lost 6 bases, and 6 bases had no gene match. Per the germline V gene, CDR1 is DFQATT and CDR2 is SNEGSKA (reference sequence).

V gene TRBV6-1 combines with J gene TRBJ2-7, with a possible D match to TRBD2 (5 bases). Trimming removed 1 base from V and 4 bases from J, with 11 bases in between. Germline lookup yields CDR1 MNHNS and CDR2 SASEGT. CDR3 length: 14 residues. The CDR3 here is CASSEDTRAYEQYF. CDR3 bases: TGTGCCAGCAGTGAAGATACGAGGGCGTACGAGCAGTACTTC.

The rearrangement joins TRBV7-2 to TRBJ2-1; tentatively, D is TRBD2 (5 bases). V gave up 3 bases and J gave up 4 bases, with 10 bases separating them. The CDR3 runs 14 residues. The V gene's germline CDR1 is SGHTA and CDR2 FQGNSA. For the CDR3, the DNA is TGTGCCAGCAGCTTCGAAGCGGATTACAATGAGCAGTTCTTC. Encoded protein: CASSFEADYNEQFF.

The sample holds a few counts of this clone. The chain uses TRBV12-3 or TRBV12-4 and TRBJ1-6; TRBD1 matches 7 bases. The CDR3 is 13 residues long. Trimming took 3 bases from V and 10 from J; bases not matched to a gene: 3. The CDR3 nucleotides are TGTGCCAGCAGTTTCGACAGGGAATCACCCCTCCACTTT. Protein sequence: CASSFDRESPLHF.

V and J are TRBV6-2 or TRBV6-3 and TRBJ1-5; no clear D gene. The CDR3 covers 14 residues. Per the germline V gene, CDR1 is MNHEY and CDR2 is SVGEGT. Trimming took 3 bases from V and 3 from J, leaving 9 bases between them. The CDR3 is CASSYEQLNQPQHF. The CDR3 DNA reads TGTGCCAGCAGTTATGAACAGCTCAATCAGCCCCAGCATTTT.

This clone was seen more than once but under ten times. In DNA form, the CDR3 reads TGTGCCAGCAGGGGGACAGGGAGTTGGAATTCACCCCTCCACTTT. This sequence encodes CASRGTGSWNSPLHF. The V gene is TRBV28, the J gene TRBJ1-6; 9 nucleotides line up with TRBD1. There are 15 residues in the CDR3. Germline assignment: CDR1 MDHEN and CDR2 SYDVKM. Trimming took 6 bases from V and 7 from J; bases not matched to a gene: 7.

The chain recombines TRBV6-5 with TRBJ1-5; TRBD1 might be the D (5 bases). Germline values: CDR1 MNHEY, CDR2 SVGAGI. Trimming cost V 8 bases and J 0 bases, with 11 bases left between them. The CDR3 is 14 residues long. CDR3 in amino acids: CASEVGDSNQPQHF. Written as DNA, the CDR3 is TGTGCCAGCGAAGTAGGGGATAGCAATCAGCCCCAGCATTTT.

V is TRBV15 and J is TRBJ1-1, with unresolved D. The germline V and J ends were trimmed by 0 bases and 0 bases, with 2 bases remaining between them. The CDR3 covers 13 residues. Germline CDR1 and CDR2: LNHNV and YYDKDF (reference sequence). This CDR3 reads CATSRDVNTEAFF. For the CDR3, the DNA is TGTGCCACCAGCAGAGACGTGAACACTGAAGCTTTCTTT.

This clone has only one observation. The CDR3 DNA sequence: TGTGCCAGCAGCTTGAACGGGGGGCAAGAGACCCAGTACTTC. This gives the protein CASSLNGGQETQYF. The chain couples TRBV7-2 to TRBJ2-5; TRBD2 matches at 7 bases. J gave up 2 bases and V 3 bases, and 3 bases lay outside the gene matches. The germline gives CDR1 SGHTA, CDR2 FQGNSA. This CDR3 region has 14 residues.

The chain carries TRBV11-3 and TRBJ2-5, with 8 bases identical to TRBD2. V was clipped by 5 bases and J by 5 bases; unmatched bases: 7. The CDR3 is 14 residues long. Germline CDR1 is SGHNT and CDR2 is YENEEA. The chain's CDR3 is CASSAGGADETQYF. CDR3 DNA sequence: TGTGCCAGCAGCGCCGGGGGGGCCGACGAGACCCAGTACTTC.

The chain recombines TRBV21-1 with TRBJ1-3; the D call in the table, TRBD1, was not verified against the DNA. TRBV21-1 is shown as a pseudogene. CDR3 length: 19 residues. For the CDR3, the DNA is TGTGCCAGCAGCATTACCCTCCTTCCCAGGGTCTTCTCTGGAAACACCATATATTTT. This translates into CASSITLLPRVFSGNTIYF.

The V gene is TRBV13, the J gene TRBJ2-3; 8 nucleotides align to TRBD2. The length of the CDR3 is 15 residues. Germline V gene lookup returns CDR1 PRHDT and CDR2 FYEKMQ (reference sequence). With 6 bases clipped from V and 4 bases from J, the junction kept 9 bases outside the gene matches. CDR3 residues: CASRSGGGGADTQYF. The CDR3 nucleotides read TGTGCCAGCAGATCCGGGGGGGGTGGCGCAGATACGCAGTATTTT.

CDR3 protein: CASSPPGATNEKLFF. The CDR3, as DNA: TGTGCCAGCAGTCCCCCAGGGGCGACTAATGAAAAACTGTTTTTT. The V gene is TRBV28, the J gene TRBJ1-4; possibly TRBD1 for D (6 bases). Trimming pared 5 bases from V and 2 bases from J, leaving 12 bases between. Germline values: CDR1 MDHEN, CDR2 SYDVKM. The CDR3 covers 15 residues.

In DNA, the CDR3 is TGTGCCTGGAGTTTAGCGGGTGGCTCGGTCAATGAGCAGTTCTTC. This sequence encodes CAWSLAGGSVNEQFF. The chain joins TRBV30 to TRBJ2-1; 7 bases are a match to TRBD2. This CDR3 spans 15 amino acids. The germline V gene encodes CDR1 GTSNPN and CDR2 SVGIG (reference sequence). The trim removed 2 bases at V and 6 bases at J, leaving 10 bases unmatched.

The chain combines TRBV30 with TRBJ1-2; TRBD1 matches 7 bases. This CDR3 comprises 15 residues. Germline loops: CDR1 GTSNPN, CDR2 SVGIG (reference sequence). Trimming took 1 base from V and 1 from J; bases not matched to a gene: 6. In DNA, the CDR3 is TGTGCCTGGAGTGGGACAGGAGCCAATAACTATGGCTACACCTTC. It yields the protein CAWSGTGANNYGYTF. Complete variable domain (other parts from reference TRBV30 and TRBJ1-2): SQTIHQWPATLVQPVGSPLSLECTVEGTSNPNLYWYRQAAGRGLQLLFYSVGIGQISSEVPQNLSASRPQDRQFILSSKKLLLSDSGFYLCAWSGTGANNYGYTFGSGTRLTVV.

The J gene is TRBJ1-5, the V gene TRBV2, with a tentative D call TRBD1 (5 bases). The germline V and J ends were trimmed by 3 bases and 9 bases, with 15 bases remaining between them. In germline, CDR1 is SNHLY, CDR2 FYNNEI. The CDR3 extends over 14 amino acids. In DNA form, the CDR3 reads TGTGCCAGCAGTGAGGAGCAGGGCCCGTCGCCCCAGCATTTT. This encodes CASSEEQGPSPQHF.

The CDR3 loop is CASSPEAGVSLGEQYF. The DNA of the CDR3 is TGTGCCAGTAGTCCTGAAGCGGGAGTATCCCTGGGGGAGCAGTACTTC. The V gene is TRBV19, the J gene TRBJ2-7; TRBD2 matches 8 bases. The trim removed 5 bases at V and 7 bases at J, leaving 16 bases unmatched. The CDR3 spans 16 residues. CDR1 LNHDA and CDR2 SQIVND come from the germline V gene (reference sequence).

Remarks on this clone: An end of the junction does not agree with germline; a read error may underlie this. The rearrangement uses TRBV7-2 and TRBJ2-7, with TRBD1 matching over 8 bases. CDR3 size: 15 residues. Germline V gene lookup returns CDR1 SGHTA and CDR2 FQGNSA. CDR3 bases: TGTGCCAGCAGCCGCCGGACAGGGTCCTCCAACGAGCAGTACTTC. Its translation is CASSRRTGSSNEQYF.

J is TRBJ2-3 and V is TRBV7-7, with a weak D call TRBD2 (7 bases). The CDR3 totals 16 residues. The V gene lost 0 bases and the J gene lost 4 bases, with 14 bases spanning the gap. Germline loops: CDR1 SSHAT, CDR2 FNYEAQ (reference sequence). CDR3 protein: CASSLAWGGQADTQYF. CDR3 DNA sequence: TGTGCCAGCAGCTTAGCGTGGGGGGGGCAGGCAGATACGCAGTATTTT.

The chain employs TRBV30 and TRBJ1-2, with 7 bases aligning to TRBD1. The CDR3 contains 13 residues. V gave up 5 bases and J gave up 8 bases; unmatched junction bases: 11. CDR1 and CDR2 from the germline V gene are GTSNPN and SVGIG (reference sequence). CDR3 bases: TGTGCCTGGGTACTTCCGGGACAGAGCGGCTACACCTTC. Protein product: CAWVLPGQSGYTF. The full variable domain, with the rest looked up from reference TRBV30 and TRBJ1-2, is SQTIHQWPATLVQPVGSPLSLECTVEGTSNPNLYWYRQAAGRGLQLLFYSVGIGQISSEVPQNLSASRPQDRQFILSSKKLLLSDSGFYLCAWVLPGQSGYTFGSGTRLTVV.

This sequence joins TRBV25-1 and TRBJ2-1, with D possibly TRBD1 on 5 matching bases. CDR3 size: 11 residues. V was pared by 10 bases and J by 6 bases, with 10 bases between. From germline, CDR1 is MGHDK and CDR2 SYGVNS. CDR3 sequence (DNA): TGTGCCACCACTCAGGGCAATGAGCAGTTCTTC. Translation gives CATTQGNEQFF.

This clone occurred a few times. This chain links TRBV19 with TRBJ2-3; 8 bases agree with TRBD2. Trimming took 5 bases from V and 0 from J; bases not matched to a gene: 7. Germline V gene sequence: CDR1 LNHDA, CDR2 SQIVND (reference sequence). This CDR3 region has 16 residues. CDR3 DNA: TGTGCCAGTAGTCTCGACGGACTAGCTAGCACAGATACGCAGTATTTT. It translates to CASSLDGLASTDTQYF.

The chain is built from TRBV11-2 and TRBJ1-2, with D uncertain. Trimming left V 0 bases short and J 8 bases short, with 7 bases between. Germline CDR1 SGHAT, CDR2 FQNNGV. The CDR3 consists of 12 residues. DNA of the CDR3: TGTGCCAGCAGCTTAGAACAGTTGGGCTACACCTTC. It is translated as CASSLEQLGYTF.

The rearrangement joins TRBV24-1 to TRBJ2-3; 9 bases fit TRBD2. This CDR3 comprises 21 residues. From germline, CDR1 is KGHDR and CDR2 SFDVKD. The V and J ends lost 4 bases and 3 bases, in that order; junction bases with no gene match: 22. The CDR3 sequence is CATSDSLAGAWSLGGTDTQYF. DNA for the CDR3: TGTGCCACCAGTGACTCACTAGCGGGTGCGTGGTCCTTAGGAGGGACAGATACGCAGTATTTT.